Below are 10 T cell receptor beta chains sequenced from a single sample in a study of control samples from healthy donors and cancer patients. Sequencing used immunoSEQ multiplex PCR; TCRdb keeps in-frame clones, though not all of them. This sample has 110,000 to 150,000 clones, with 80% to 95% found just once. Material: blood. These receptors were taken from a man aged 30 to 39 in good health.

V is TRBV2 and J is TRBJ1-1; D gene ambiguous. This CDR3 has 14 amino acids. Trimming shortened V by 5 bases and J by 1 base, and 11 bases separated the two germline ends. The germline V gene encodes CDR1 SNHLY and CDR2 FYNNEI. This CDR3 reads CASSIIEQNTEAFF. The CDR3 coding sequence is TGTGCCAGCAGTATTATCGAGCAGAACACTGAAGCTTTCTTT.

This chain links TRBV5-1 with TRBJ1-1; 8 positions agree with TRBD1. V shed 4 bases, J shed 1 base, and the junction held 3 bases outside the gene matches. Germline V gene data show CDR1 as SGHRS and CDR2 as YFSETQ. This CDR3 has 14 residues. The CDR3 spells CASSPGGANTEAFF. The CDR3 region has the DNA TGCGCCAGCAGCCCAGGGGGCGCGAACACTGAAGCTTTCTTT.

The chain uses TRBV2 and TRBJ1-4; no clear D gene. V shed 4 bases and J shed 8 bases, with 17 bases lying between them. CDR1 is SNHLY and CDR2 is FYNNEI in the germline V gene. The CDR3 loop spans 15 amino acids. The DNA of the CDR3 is TGTGCCAGCAGTGTCGATAAGAGTTTTGGGGAAAAACTGTTTTTT. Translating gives CASSVDKSFGEKLFF.

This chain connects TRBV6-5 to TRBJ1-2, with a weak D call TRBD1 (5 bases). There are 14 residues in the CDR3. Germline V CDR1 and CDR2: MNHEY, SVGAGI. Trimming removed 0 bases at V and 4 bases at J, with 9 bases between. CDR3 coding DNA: TGTGCCAGCAGTTACTCGTCAGGGCCCTATGGCTACACCTTC. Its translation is CASSYSSGPYGYTF.

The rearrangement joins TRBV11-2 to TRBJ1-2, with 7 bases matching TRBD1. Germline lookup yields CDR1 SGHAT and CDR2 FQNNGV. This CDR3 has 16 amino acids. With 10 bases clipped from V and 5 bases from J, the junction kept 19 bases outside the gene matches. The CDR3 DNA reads TGTGCCATCGACCCCGAACACAGGGGACGTCGGTATGGCTACACCTTC. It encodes CAIDPEHRGRRYGYTF.

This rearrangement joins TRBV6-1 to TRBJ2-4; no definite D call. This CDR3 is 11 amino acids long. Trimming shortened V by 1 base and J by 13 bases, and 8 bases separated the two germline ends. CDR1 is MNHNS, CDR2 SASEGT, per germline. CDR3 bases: TGTGCCAGCAGTGAAGGAGGCGGACAGTACTTC. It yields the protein CASSEGGGQYF.

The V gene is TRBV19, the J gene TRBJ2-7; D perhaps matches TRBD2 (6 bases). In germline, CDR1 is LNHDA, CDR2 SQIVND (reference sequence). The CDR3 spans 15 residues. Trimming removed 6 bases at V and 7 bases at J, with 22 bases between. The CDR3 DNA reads TGTGCCAGTAGCAAGGGGACTTTTGGGTTTCTGGAGCAGTACTTC. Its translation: CASSKGTFGFLEQYF.

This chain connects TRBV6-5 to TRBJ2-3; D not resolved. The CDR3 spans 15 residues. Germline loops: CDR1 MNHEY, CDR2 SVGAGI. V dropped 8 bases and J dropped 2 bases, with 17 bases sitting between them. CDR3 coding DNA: TGTGCCAGCTCTACCACGGTTTTCCACACAGATACGCAGTATTTT. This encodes CASSTTVFHTDTQYF.

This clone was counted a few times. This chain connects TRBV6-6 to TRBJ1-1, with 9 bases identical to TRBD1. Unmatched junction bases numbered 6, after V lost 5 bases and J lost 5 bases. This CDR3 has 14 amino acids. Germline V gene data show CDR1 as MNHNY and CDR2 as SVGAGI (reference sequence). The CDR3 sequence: CASSRQGGFTEAFF. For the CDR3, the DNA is TGTGCCAGCAGTCGACAGGGGGGATTTACTGAAGCTTTCTTT.

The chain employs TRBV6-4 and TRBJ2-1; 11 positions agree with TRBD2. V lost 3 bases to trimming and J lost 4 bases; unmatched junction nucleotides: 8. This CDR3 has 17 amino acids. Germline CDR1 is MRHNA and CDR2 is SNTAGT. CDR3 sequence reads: CASSEGSGRALYNEQFF. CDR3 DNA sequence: TGTGCCAGCAGTGAGGGTAGCGGGAGGGCCTTATACAATGAGCAGTTCTTC.